This TCR beta chain was captured in a study of T cells after yellow fever vaccination. Using its own MiXCR run on the 5' RACE reads, TCRdb lists one record per CDR3 protein. The repertoire holds around 500,000 distinct CDR3 sequences, with less than 25% as singletons. Study results and caveats: Of the clonotypes, a small share occurred in both CD4 and CD8 compartments. The booster saw the reappearance of most primary-vaccination clones (around 95% CD4, around 88% CD8). Weaker, the secondary response peaked sooner, at day 5 versus 15.

To note about this clonotype: Its target is not known.

Trimming left V 5 bases short and J 3 bases short, with 11 bases between. Germline-derived CDR1 and CDR2 are SGHRS and YFSETQ. The CDR3 is 13 amino acids. Here the sequenced sample was PBMCs, taken 21 days after the first yellow fever vaccination. The chain carries TRBV5-1 and TRBJ1-1, with D unclear. The receptor comes from a man aged 18 to 30 who received the YFV17D yellow fever vaccine. This chain's CDR3 is CASRGESYTEAFF. Here the CDR3 DNA reads TGCGCCAGCAGGGGCGAGTCGTACACTGAAGCTTTCTTT.